The clone carrying this T cell receptor (beta chain) appeared a few times. PCR was performed a second time for about 6 to 12 cycles using a sample-barcoded 5' primer and a J-beta primer mix. One entry per CDR3 protein results from TCRdb running MiXCR on the 5' RACE reads. The sample consists of roughly 1.7 million distinct CDR3 sequences, around 36% of them appearing once. This entry is derived from a study of blood T cells in healthy people across ages. This CDR3 comprises 15 residues. In germline, CDR1 is SGHAT, CDR2 FQDESV (reference sequence). The V gene lost 2 bases and the J gene lost 1 base, with 12 bases spanning the gap.

The TCR sequence derives from a young woman in good health. The V gene is TRBV11-1, the J gene TRBJ2-7; D is perhaps TRBD1 or TRBD2 (6 bases each). The source material was blood. The CDR3 sequence: CASSLYTGTSYEQYF. As DNA, the CDR3 is TGTGCCAGCAGCTTATACACAGGGACTTCCTACGAGCAGTACTTC.